This T cell receptor beta chain was found in a study of T cells in localized non-small cell lung cancer. About this clone itself: No antigen is known for it.

Profiled with immunoSEQ multiplex PCR; TCRdb holds only in-frame clones, not every one. The table lists roughly 48,000 clones, approximately 77% of them singletons. Germline V gene data show CDR1 as MNHNY and CDR2 as SVGAGI (reference sequence). Trimming took off 7 bases at V and 3 bases at J, with 9 bases between the two ends. The CDR3 is 13 amino acids. Broader study findings: Detection in adjacent lung was observed for a median roughly 62 of the top 100 tumor clones.

This sequence was found in a man aged 40 to 70 with stage I squamous cell lung carcinoma. The chain has TRBV6-6 and TRBJ1-4; perhaps TRBD1 as D (5 bases). Source: peripheral blood, taken before any cancer treatment. In DNA, the CDR3 is TGTGCCAGCACGGGGGTCGCTAATGAAAAACTGTTTTTT. It yields the protein CASTGVANEKLFF.